This TCR beta chain was sequenced for a study of spatial heterogeneity in lung cancer. Notes on the study in general: Within tumors, counts of expanded alpha and beta TCRs tracked tumor mutation counts.

This clonotype was observed at least ten times. The antigen is unknown. One entry per CDR3 protein, called by TCRdb with MiXCR from the 5' RACE reads. The sample has about 1,500 distinct CDR3 sequences; about a tenth are singletons. Time point described: sample taken at primary tumor resection. This sequence originates from a female donor with early-stage non-small cell lung cancer. This sample comprised lung tumor tissue, obtained at surgery.

The CDR3 DNA follows: TGTGCCATCAGTGAGTCTGCGGGGGCGACCTACAATGAGCAGTTCTTC. It specifies CAISESAGATYNEQFF. The V and J genes are TRBV10-3 and TRBJ2-1, with D maybe TRBD2 (7 bases). Trimming shortened V by 0 bases and J by 2 bases, and 11 bases separated the two germline ends. CDR3 size: 16 residues. Germline V gene lookup returns CDR1 ENHRY and CDR2 SYGVKD.